This TCR beta chain came from a study of T-cell reconstitution after alpha-beta-depleted transplantation in children. Preparation of the TCRbeta library used unique molecular identifiers. MiXCR, run by TCRdb on the PCR reads, gives a single entry per CDR3 protein. This table holds more than 450,000 distinct CDR3 sequences, approximately 20% found once. Between the trimmed V and J ends, which lost 0 bases and 4 bases, there was a span of 15 bases. There are 15 residues in the CDR3. Germline CDR1 and CDR2: SQVTM and ANQGSEA. This TCR derives from a human donor who donated a stem cell graft to a child with acute lymphoblastic leukemia. Sequencing used PBMCs from the stem cell graft donor, obtained from the stem cell graft. The chain carries TRBV29-1 and TRBJ1-2; no clear D. The CDR3 DNA reads as TGCAGCGTTGAAGATGTCCCTCCAGACGCCTATGGCTACACCTTC. This encodes CSVEDVPPDAYGYTF.